These T cell receptor beta chains were read from a single sample in a study of human versus mouse CDR3 diversity and MHC coevolution. Assay used: immunoSEQ multiplex PCR; TCRdb lists only in-frame clones, some missing. The data show about 83,000 clones, with 85% to 95% seen just once and 0.15% held by the top ten. Sequencing used naive CD4+ T cells from blood. The receptors originated from a person aged 30-69 years in good health. Each CDR3 is given with its conserved first and last residue. Each record gives: J gene, V gene, D gene, clone size, CDR3 DNA, CDR3 protein. A D gene is named only where the DNA matches it firmly. Not every row has a clone size; where given, it reads once, few, many or a size class.

J: TRBJ1-5; V: TRBV7-8; D: .; size: .; DNA: TGTGCCAGCAGCTTACACGGTGATAGCAATCAGCCCCAGCATTTT; CDR3: CASSLHGDSNQPQHF
J: TRBJ1-1; V: TRBV30; D: .; size: once; DNA: TGTGCCTGGAGTCCCGCGATGAACACTGAAGCTTTCTTT; CDR3: CAWSPAMNTEAFF
J: TRBJ1-2; V: TRBV19; D: .; size: .; DNA: TGTGCCAGTAGCCCGGAAGCGGCTAACTATGGCTACACCTTC; CDR3: CASSPEAANYGYTF
J: TRBJ2-7; V: TRBV7-2; D: .; size: .; DNA: TGTGCCAGCAGCTCCCAGACCTACGAGCAGTACTTC; CDR3: CASSSQTYEQYF
J: TRBJ2-2; V: TRBV7-8; D: TRBD2; size: .; DNA: TGTGCCAGCAGACCCTGGACTAGCGGAACCGGGGAGCTGTTTTTT; CDR3: CASRPWTSGTGELFF
J: TRBJ2-5; V: TRBV5-4; D: .; size: .; DNA: TGTGCCAGCAGCGCGCAAGAGACCCAGTACTTC; CDR3: CASSAQETQYF
J: TRBJ2-2; V: TRBV10-1; D: .; size: .; DNA: TGCGCCAGCAGTGAGTCACCGTCGGGCGGGGAGCTGTTTTTT; CDR3: CASSESPSGGELFF
J: TRBJ2-1; V: TRBV6-1; D: TRBD2; size: .; DNA: TGTGCCAGCAGGGGACTAGGGGGTAATTACAATGAGCAGTTCTTC; CDR3: CASRGLGGNYNEQFF
J: TRBJ2-5; V: TRBV5-1; D: .; size: .; DNA: TGCGCCAGCAGCTTAGAACCGCGGGAGACCCAGTACTTC; CDR3: CASSLEPRETQYF
J: TRBJ2-7; V: TRBV7-9; D: TRBD2; size: .; DNA: TGTGCCAGCAGCTTCGGACTAGCGGGGGCCTACGAGCAGTACTTC; CDR3: CASSFGLAGAYEQYF